One and the same sample provided the 20 T cell receptor beta chains below, sequenced in a study of blood T cell repertoires in COVID-19. The table came from immunoSEQ multiplex PCR; TCRdb's copy has only in-frame clones and leaves some out. Of some 460,000 clones in the sample, around 89% were seen once. Material: peripheral blood. The receptors originated from a woman in her twenties or thirties with acute or convalescent COVID-19.

The chain employs TRBV28 and TRBJ1-1; no definite D call. This CDR3 spans 12 amino acids. The germline V gene encodes CDR1 MDHEN and CDR2 SYDVKM. The ends were cut back, 2 bases at V and 5 bases at J, with 6 bases in the middle. CDR3 DNA: TGTGCCAGCAGTTTAGTTCGTACTGAAGCTTTCTTT. Its protein is CASSLVRTEAFF.

The rearrangement uses TRBV6-5 and TRBJ2-1, with TRBD1 identical over 7 bases. The CDR3 runs 14 residues. The J segment lost 6 bases and the V segment lost 5 bases, leaving 7 bases of the junction unmatched. The germline CDR1 and CDR2 sequences are MNHEY and SVGAGI. CDR3 DNA sequence: TGTGCCAGCAGTACCTGGACAGGTCCCAATGAGCAGTTCTTC. It specifies CASSTWTGPNEQFF.

The chain couples TRBV6-4 to TRBJ2-3; D not certain. CDR3 length equals 12 residues. V was clipped by 2 bases and J by 4 bases, with 4 bases between them. Germline V lookup: CDR1 MRHNA, CDR2 SNTAGT. The CDR3 nucleotides are TGTGCCAGCAGTGACGCGGCAGATACGCAGTATTTT. It translates to CASSDAADTQYF.

The chain employs TRBV25-1 and TRBJ2-7, with a weak D call TRBD1 (5 bases). This CDR3 spans 11 amino acids. With 6 bases removed from V and 5 bases from J, the gap between germline ends came to 8 bases. Germline CDR1 and CDR2: MGHDK and SYGVNS. The CDR3 nucleotides read TGTGCCAGCAGGCAGGGTGACGAGCAGTACTTC. Translating it yields CASRQGDEQYF.

This chain uses TRBV12-3 or TRBV12-4 with TRBJ2-3; D remains unclear. The length of the CDR3 is 12 residues. With 6 bases removed from V and 2 bases from J, the gap between germline ends came to 6 bases. Written as DNA, the CDR3 is TGTGCCAGCAGCGACAACACAGATACGCAGTATTTT. It specifies CASSDNTDTQYF.

In its sample, this clone was seen once. This sequence joins TRBV27 and TRBJ1-5; possible D gene TRBD1, 5 bases. Germline V CDR1 and CDR2: MNHEY, SMNVEV (reference sequence). Trimming shortened V by 1 base and J by 0 bases, and 13 bases separated the two germline ends. This CDR3 has 17 amino acids. CDR3: CASSLLGVGGSNQPQHF. CDR3 in DNA: TGTGCCAGCAGTTTATTGGGGGTGGGGGGTAGCAATCAGCCCCAGCATTTT.

This clone was detected once. The rearrangement uses TRBV3-1 (or the pseudogene TRBV3-2) and TRBJ2-5; TRBD1 agrees at 7 bases. Germline V gene sequence: CDR1 LGHDT, CDR2 YNNKEL (reference sequence). With V trimmed by 0 bases and J by 2 bases, 3 bases remained unmatched. The CDR3 totals 15 residues. The DNA of the CDR3 is TGTGCCAGCAGCCAAGAGTCGGGACAGCAAGAGACCCAGTACTTC. Amino acid sequence: CASSQESGQQETQYF.

The genes are TRBV11-2 and TRBJ2-3; 9 nucleotides agree with TRBD2. V trimming: 7 bases; J trimming: 5 bases; junction bases outside the gene matches: 13. CDR1 SGHAT and CDR2 FQNNGV come from the germline V gene. This CDR3 has 16 residues. The CDR3 region has the DNA TGTGCCAGCAACCCATATAGCGGGGGTGGGAAAGATACGCAGTATTTT. It is translated as CASNPYSGGGKDTQYF.

The J gene is TRBJ1-5, the V gene TRBV5-6; D may be TRBD1 (6 bases). V lost 3 bases and J lost 3, with 10 bases in between. The CDR3 is 14 residues long. CDR1 SGHDT and CDR2 YYEEEE come from the germline V gene. CDR3 DNA: TGTGCCAGCAGCTACACAGGGTACAATCAGCCCCAGCATTTT. It codes for CASSYTGYNQPQHF.

The V call is TRBV29-1, the J call TRBJ2-2, with 15 bases lining up with TRBD2. The V gene end was trimmed by 6 bases and the J gene end by 0 bases; junction bases not matched to a gene: 2. This CDR3 region has 16 residues. Per germline, CDR1 SQVTM and CDR2 ANQGSEA. The CDR3 region has the DNA TGCAGCGTGGGACTAGCGGGGGGCGCGAACACCGGGGAGCTGTTTTTT. This translates into CSVGLAGGANTGELFF.

This clone was seen a few times. The V and J genes are TRBV5-1 and TRBJ2-7; TRBD2 matches at 9 bases. Germline CDR1 SGHRS, CDR2 YFSETQ. The CDR3 contains 18 residues. Germline trimming cut 3 bases from V and 3 bases from J; bases unmatched to any gene: 16. CDR3 amino acids: CASSSGLAGIPSGYEQYF. DNA of the CDR3: TGCGCCAGCAGCTCGGGACTAGCTGGCATCCCGTCCGGCTACGAGCAGTACTTC.

The chain couples TRBV9 to TRBJ2-7; 12 bases align to TRBD2. V lost 3 bases, J lost 5 bases, and 6 bases stayed unmatched. Germline values: CDR1 SGDLS, CDR2 YYNGEE. The CDR3 runs 15 residues. CDR3 DNA sequence: TGTGCCAGCAGCGAGAGGACTAGCGGGGTCCACGAGCAGTACTTC. It specifies CASSERTSGVHEQYF.

The rearrangement links TRBV14 to TRBJ2-3, with D possibly being TRBD1 (6 bases). Judging by the DNA end, TRBJ1-5 fits better; the J call may be wrong. Per the germline V gene, CDR1 is SGHDN and CDR2 is FVKESK. This CDR3 is 16 amino acids long. The CDR3 region has the DNA TGTGCCAGCAGCAAGATTAGCGGGGGGGACACAGATACGCAGCATTTT. Its translation: CASSKISGGDTDTQHF.

The chain recombines TRBV24-1 with TRBJ1-5; D call uncertain. This CDR3 contains 14 residues. Germline V gene sequence: CDR1 KGHDR, CDR2 SFDVKD. The V gene lost 4 bases and the J gene lost 6 bases, with 12 bases spanning the gap. The CDR3 spells CATSDPRVSQPQHF. The CDR3 DNA sequence: TGTGCCACCAGTGACCCACGGGTGAGTCAGCCCCAGCATTTT.

The chain recombines TRBV13 with TRBJ1-1; no clear D gene. Trimming shortened V by 5 bases and J by 7 bases, and 8 bases separated the two germline ends. The CDR3 totals 11 residues. The germline V gene has CDR1 PRHDT and CDR2 FYEKMQ (reference sequence). CDR3: CASSRGFEAFF. The CDR3 nucleotides read TGTGCCAGCAGCCGAGGGTTTGAAGCTTTCTTT. Full variable domain (missing parts from reference TRBV13 and TRBJ1-1): AAGVIQSPRHLIKEKRETATLKCYPIPRHDTVYWYQQGPGQDPQFLISFYEKMQSDKGSIPDRFSAQQFSDYHSELNMSSLELGDSALYFCASSRGFEAFFGQGTRLTVV.

The chain has TRBV11-2 and TRBJ2-3; 7 bases are shared with TRBD1. Germline assignment: CDR1 SGHAT and CDR2 FQNNGV. The J segment lost 2 bases and the V segment lost 3 bases, leaving 5 bases of the junction unmatched. The CDR3 extends over 15 amino acids. In nucleotides, the CDR3 is TGTGCCAGCAGCTTGAGAGGGGGCTACACAGATACGCAGTATTTT. It specifies CASSLRGGYTDTQYF.

The chain joins TRBV10-1 to TRBJ2-3; 7 bases fit TRBD1. The trim removed 3 bases at V and 4 bases at J, leaving 22 bases unmatched. The length of the CDR3 is 20 residues. Germline CDR1 reads WNHNN; CDR2 reads SYGVQD (reference sequence). In DNA form, the CDR3 reads TGCGCCAGCAGTGACCGCCGACCGACAGGGATGGGTAAGGGGCCAGATACGCAGTATTTT. It translates to CASSDRRPTGMGKGPDTQYF.

Only one count was recorded for this clone. The chain uses TRBV28 and TRBJ2-2, with TRBD2 matching over 12 bases. Germline-derived CDR1 and CDR2 are MDHEN and SYDVKM. The junction had 3 bases not matched to a gene; V was cut back by 2 bases and J by 5 bases. CDR3 length: 16 amino acids. This CDR3 is CASSLGLAGQTGELFF. The CDR3 DNA sequence: TGTGCCAGCAGTTTAGGACTAGCGGGGCAGACCGGGGAGCTGTTTTTT.

V is TRBV10-3 and J is TRBJ1-5; the D gene is possibly TRBD1 (5 bases). This CDR3 spans 17 amino acids. The V and J ends lost 1 base and 0 bases respectively, with 13 bases between them. Looked up from germline, CDR1 is ENHRY and CDR2 is SYGVKD. Written as DNA, the CDR3 is TGTGCCATCAGTGAGTTGGGCTTGCAGGGTAGCAATCAGCCCCAGCATTTT. Protein product: CAISELGLQGSNQPQHF.

J is TRBJ1-3 and V is TRBV5-1; TRBD1 matches at 7 bases. Looked up from germline, CDR1 is SGHRS and CDR2 is YFSETQ. V lost 4 bases, J lost 0 bases, and 10 bases stayed unmatched. The CDR3 consists of 17 residues. CDR3 nucleotide sequence: TGCGCCAGCAGCCCCTCCGGGACAGCAACCTCTGGAAACACCATATATTTT. Its translation: CASSPSGTATSGNTIYF. Filled out from reference TRBV5-1 and TRBJ1-3, the complete variable domain reads KAGVTQTPRYLIKTRGQQVTLSCSPISGHRSVSWYQQTPGQGLQFLFEYFSETQRNKGNFPGRFSGRQFSNSRSEMNVSTLELGDSALYLCASSPSGTATSGNTIYFGEGSWLTVV.